This T cell receptor (beta chain) stems from a study of T cells after yellow fever vaccination. This clonotype was counted a few times. The antigen remains undetermined. The 5'RACE template-switching step produced TCR cDNA and added a universal primer site and UMIs. One entry per CDR3 protein results from TCRdb running MiXCR on the 5' RACE reads. Among 300,000 to 400,000 distinct CDR3 sequences listed, around 10% were seen once. Whole-study results and caveats: Bulk-population clonotypes that are abundant could appear as contaminants in FACS-sorted repertoires. Although the secondary response was weaker, it peaked faster, at day 5 versus 15. Post-booster samples contained most primary-vaccination clones (approximately 96% CD4, about 87% CD8).

Germline CDR1 and CDR2: DFQATT and SNEGSKA (reference sequence). There are 15 residues in the CDR3. The junction had 8 bases not matched to a gene; V was cut back by 1 base and J by 3 bases. Material: CD4+ T cells sorted from PBMCs, obtained 45 days after the yellow fever booster vaccination. This sequence joins TRBV20-1 and TRBJ1-2; 7 bases map to TRBD1. The receptor was derived from a man aged 18-30 years who received the YFV17D yellow fever vaccine. The CDR3 spells CSARATTGRYYGYTF. The CDR3 nucleotides read TGCAGTGCTAGAGCCACGACAGGGCGTTACTATGGCTACACCTTC.